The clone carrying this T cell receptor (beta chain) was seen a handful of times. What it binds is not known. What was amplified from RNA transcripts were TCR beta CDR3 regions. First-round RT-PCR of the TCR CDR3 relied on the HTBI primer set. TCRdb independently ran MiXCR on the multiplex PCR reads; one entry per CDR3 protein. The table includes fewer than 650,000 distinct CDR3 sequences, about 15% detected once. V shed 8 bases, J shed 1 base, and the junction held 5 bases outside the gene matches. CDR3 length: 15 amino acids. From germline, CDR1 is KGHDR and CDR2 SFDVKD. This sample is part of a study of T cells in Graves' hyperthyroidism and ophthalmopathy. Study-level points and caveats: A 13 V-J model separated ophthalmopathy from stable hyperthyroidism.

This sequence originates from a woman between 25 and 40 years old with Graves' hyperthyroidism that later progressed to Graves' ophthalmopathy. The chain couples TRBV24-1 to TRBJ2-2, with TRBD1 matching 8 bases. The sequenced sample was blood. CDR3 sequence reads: CATNSGTGNTGELFF. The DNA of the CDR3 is TGTGCCACCAATTCCGGGACAGGGAACACCGGGGAGCTGTTTTTT.